This T cell receptor beta chain emerged from a study of CD8+CD57+ T cells in acquired aplastic anemia. In this sample, this clonotype turned up many times. Investigators profiled TCR beta VDJ and CDR3 from genomic DNA template. One entry per CDR3 protein, called by TCRdb with MiXCR from the reads. The table includes some 200,000 distinct CDR3 sequences, approximately 35% detected once. The germline CDR1 and CDR2 sequences are LNHDA and SQIVND (reference sequence). The CDR3 extends over 14 amino acids. With 3 bases clipped from V and 4 bases from J, the junction kept 4 bases outside the gene matches. This chain links TRBV19 with TRBJ2-3; 7 nucleotides agree with TRBD2. The sequencing sample was made of sorted CD4+, CD8+, or CD8+CD57+ T cells (not recorded which) from PBMCs. The TCR originated in a human donor in good health, serving as a control. The DNA for the CDR3 is TGTGCCAGTAGTATGGGGGGGGGGGCAGATACGCAGTATTTT. This encodes CASSMGGGADTQYF.